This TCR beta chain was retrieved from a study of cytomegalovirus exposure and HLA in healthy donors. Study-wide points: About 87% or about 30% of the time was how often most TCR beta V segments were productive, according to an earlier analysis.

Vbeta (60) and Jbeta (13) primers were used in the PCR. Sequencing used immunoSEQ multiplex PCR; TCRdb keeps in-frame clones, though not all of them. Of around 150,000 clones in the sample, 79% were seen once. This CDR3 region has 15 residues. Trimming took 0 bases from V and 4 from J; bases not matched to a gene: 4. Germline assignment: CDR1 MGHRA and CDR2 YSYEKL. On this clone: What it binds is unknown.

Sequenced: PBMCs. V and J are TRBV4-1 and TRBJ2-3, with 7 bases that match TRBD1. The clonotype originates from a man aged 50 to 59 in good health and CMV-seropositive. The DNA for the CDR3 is TGCGCCAGCAGCCAAGATCCGACAGGGTCAGATACGCAGTATTTT. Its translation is CASSQDPTGSDTQYF.